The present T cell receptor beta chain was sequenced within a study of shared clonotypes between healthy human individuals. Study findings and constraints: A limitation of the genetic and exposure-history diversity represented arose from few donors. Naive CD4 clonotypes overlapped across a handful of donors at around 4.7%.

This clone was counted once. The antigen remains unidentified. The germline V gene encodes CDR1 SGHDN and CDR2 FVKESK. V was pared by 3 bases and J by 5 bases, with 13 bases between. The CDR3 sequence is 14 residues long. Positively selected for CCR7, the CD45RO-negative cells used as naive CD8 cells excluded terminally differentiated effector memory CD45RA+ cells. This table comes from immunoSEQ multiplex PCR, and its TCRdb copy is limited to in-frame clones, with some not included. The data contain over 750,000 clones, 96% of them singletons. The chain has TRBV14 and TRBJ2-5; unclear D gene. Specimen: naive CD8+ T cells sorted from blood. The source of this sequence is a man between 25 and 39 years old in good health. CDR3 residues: CASSHGNQMETQYF. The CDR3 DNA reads TGTGCCAGCAGCCATGGAAACCAAATGGAGACCCAGTACTTC.